This entry lists 15 T cell receptor beta chains sequenced from one sample in a study of CD8+CD57+ T cells in acquired aplastic anemia. CDR3 and TCR beta VDJ profiling relied on a genomic DNA template. TCRdb itself ran the reads through MiXCR, one entry per CDR3 protein. Of over 150,000 distinct CDR3 sequences listed, over 55% are singletons. By flow cytometry, patients selected for sequencing had shown an expansion of CD8+CD57+ cells. Sequenced: sorted CD4+, CD8+, or CD8+CD57+ T cells (not recorded which) from PBMCs. Receptor source: a human donor with aplastic anemia.

This chain links TRBV7-9 with TRBJ2-7; TRBD1 aligns across 7 bases. This CDR3 region has 15 residues. The V segment lost 5 bases and the J segment 6 bases; nucleotides outside the gene matches: 13. Germline values: CDR1 SEHNR, CDR2 FQNEAQ (reference sequence). This CDR3 reads CASSLNEGALSEQYF. DNA for the CDR3: TGTGCCAGCAGCCTTAACGAGGGGGCTCTCTCCGAGCAGTACTTC.

Remarks on this clonotype: The junction and the germline gene differ at one end; a read error may be behind it. The chain recombines TRBV10-3 with TRBJ2-7; no definite D call. The length of the CDR3 is 12 residues. Germline-derived CDR1 and CDR2 are ENHRY and SYGVKD. The CDR3 coding sequence is TGTGCCAGCAGTTCCACACGGTCCGAGCAGTACTTC. As protein: CASSSTRSEQYF.

CDR3 in DNA: TGCGCCAGCAGCCCGACCGGGACACCATACTACGAGCAGTACTTC. Amino acids: CASSPTGTPYYEQYF. The J gene is TRBJ2-7, the V gene TRBV5-1; weak D call: TRBD1 (6 bases). This CDR3 has 15 residues. Germline assignment: CDR1 SGHRS and CDR2 YFSETQ. V was pared by 4 bases and J by 3 bases, with 17 bases between.

Only one count was recorded for this clonotype. CDR3 sequence: CSARDRGGQRTSGRGDEQFF. In DNA form, the CDR3 reads TGCAGTGCTAGAGATCGCGGGGGACAACGGACTAGCGGGAGGGGGGATGAGCAGTTCTTC. V and J are TRBV20-1 and TRBJ2-1; 15 bases match TRBD2. This CDR3 has 20 amino acids. CDR1 and CDR2 from the germline V gene are DFQATT and SNEGSKA (reference sequence). With V trimmed by 0 bases and J by 8 bases, 17 bases remained unmatched.

V usage is TRBV20-1 and J usage is TRBJ1-2, with no clear D. With 6 bases removed from V and 4 bases from J, the gap between germline ends came to 15 bases. The CDR3 loop spans 13 amino acids. Germline lookup yields CDR1 DFQATT and CDR2 SNEGSKA (reference sequence). CDR3 DNA: TGCAGTGCCCCCACGACGGTTGGCTATGGCTACACCTTC. Amino acids: CSAPTTVGYGYTF.

This clonotype was recorded only once. J is TRBJ1-2 and V is TRBV6-4; TRBD1 might be the D (6 bases). Per germline, CDR1 MRHNA and CDR2 SNTAGT. CDR3 length equals 14 residues. Trimming shortened V by 6 bases and J by 4 bases, and 15 bases separated the two germline ends. The CDR3 nucleotides are TGTGCCAGCAGCGTAGCGGACAGTAGCTATGGCTACACCTTC. Its translation is CASSVADSSYGYTF.

The chain recombines TRBV9 with TRBJ2-5, with 7 positions matching TRBD2. The V and J ends lost 4 bases and 5 bases, in that order; junction bases with no gene match: 14. This CDR3 is built from 16 residues. In germline, CDR1 is SGDLS, CDR2 YYNGEE. The CDR3: CASSRDLSGGTETQYF. Here the CDR3 DNA reads TGTGCCAGCAGCCGGGACCTGTCGGGGGGAACGGAGACCCAGTACTTC.

This clonotype was observed at least ten times. This chain uses TRBV20-1 with TRBJ2-1; a weak D match, TRBD1 (6 bases). CDR3 length: 15 residues. Per the germline V gene, CDR1 is DFQATT and CDR2 is SNEGSKA (reference sequence). V was pared by 0 bases and J by 4 bases, with 13 bases between. The CDR3 loop reads CSARDFRTDYNEQFF. Written as DNA, the CDR3 is TGCAGTGCTAGAGATTTTAGGACAGATTACAATGAGCAGTTCTTC.

This clonotype was recorded a few times. The junction shows a germline mismatch at one end, possibly a read error. V gene TRBV24-1 combines with J gene TRBJ1-1; 7 bases line up with TRBD1. The CDR3 is 15 residues long. The V gene's germline CDR1 is KGHDR and CDR2 SFDVKD. CDR3 loop: CATSDPRQGNTEAFF. DNA for the CDR3: TGTGCCACCAGTGATCCCCGACAGGGAAACACTGAAGCTTTTTTT.

This chain links TRBV9 with TRBJ2-1, with 11 bases lining up with TRBD2. J was trimmed by 6 bases and V by 3 bases; bases with no gene match: 5. CDR3 length equals 15 residues. Germline values: CDR1 SGDLS, CDR2 YYNGEE. The CDR3 DNA sequence: TGTGCCAGCAGCGAAACTAGCGGGGGAACCAATGAGCAGTTCTTC. This translates into CASSETSGGTNEQFF.

This clonotype was seen more than once but under ten times. The rearrangement joins TRBV2 to TRBJ1-6; D possibly corresponds to TRBD1 (6 bases). The V gene lost 3 bases and the J gene lost 7 bases, with 13 bases spanning the gap. This CDR3 has 15 residues. Per germline, CDR1 SNHLY and CDR2 FYNNEI. For the CDR3, the DNA is TGTGCCAGCAGTGATCCCAGGCAGGGGAATTCACCCCTCCACTTT. Translation gives CASSDPRQGNSPLHF. Using reference TRBV2 and TRBJ1-6 for the parts outside the CDR3, the full variable domain is EPEVTQTPSHQVTQMGQEVILRCVPISNHLYFYWYRQILGQKVEFLVSFYNNEISEKSEIFDDQFSVERPDGSNFTLKIRSTKLEDSAMYFCASSDPRQGNSPLHFGNGTRLTVT.

The gene calls are TRBV9 and TRBJ2-5; possible D gene TRBD2, 5 bases. CDR1 SGDLS and CDR2 YYNGEE come from the germline V gene. Trimming removed 1 base from V and 5 bases from J, with 12 bases in between. This CDR3 is built from 14 residues. The DNA for the CDR3 is TGTGCCAGCAGCGTAAGCGGTATCGATGAGACCCAGTACTTC. This translates into CASSVSGIDETQYF.

DNA for the CDR3: TGTGCCATCAGTCCGACAGGGAACACTGAAGCTTTCTTT. Protein sequence: CAISPTGNTEAFF. The gene calls are TRBV10-3 and TRBJ1-1; tentative D call: TRBD1 (6 bases). The CDR3 is 13 amino acids. Between the trimmed V and J ends, which lost 5 bases and 1 base, there was a span of 8 bases. Germline lookup yields CDR1 ENHRY and CDR2 SYGVKD.

This clonotype was counted only a few times. The V and J genes are TRBV5-1 and TRBJ2-3, with a weak D call TRBD1 (5 bases). V was cut by 3 bases and J by 3 bases, with 17 bases left in between. The germline V gene encodes CDR1 SGHRS and CDR2 YFSETQ. The CDR3 length is 16 residues. The DNA of the CDR3 is TGCGCCAGCAGCTGGTCTTCCAGGGTGGGGACAGATACGCAGTATTTT. Translated: CASSWSSRVGTDTQYF.

J is TRBJ2-4 and V is TRBV24-1; 7 bases align to TRBD1. The trim removed 4 bases at V and 7 bases at J, leaving 3 bases unmatched. In germline, CDR1 is KGHDR, CDR2 SFDVKD. This CDR3 region has 13 residues. CDR3 DNA sequence: TGTGCCACCAGTGACCCACAGGGGAACATTCAGTACTTC. It codes for CATSDPQGNIQYF.